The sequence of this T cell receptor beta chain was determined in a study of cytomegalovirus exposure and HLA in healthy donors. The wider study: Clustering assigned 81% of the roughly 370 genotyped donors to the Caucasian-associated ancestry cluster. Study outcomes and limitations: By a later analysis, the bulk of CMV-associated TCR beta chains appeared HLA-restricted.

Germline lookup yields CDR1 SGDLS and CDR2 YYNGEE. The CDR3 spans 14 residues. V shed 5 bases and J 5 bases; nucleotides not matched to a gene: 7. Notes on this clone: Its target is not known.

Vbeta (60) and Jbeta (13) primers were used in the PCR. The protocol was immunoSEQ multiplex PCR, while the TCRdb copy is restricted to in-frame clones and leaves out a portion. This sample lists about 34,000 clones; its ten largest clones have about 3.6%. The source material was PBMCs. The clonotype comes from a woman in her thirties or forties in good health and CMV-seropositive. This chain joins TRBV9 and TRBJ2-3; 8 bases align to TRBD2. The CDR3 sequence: CASSPKAGEDTQYF. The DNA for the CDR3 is TGTGCCAGCAGTCCAAAAGCGGGAGAAGATACGCAGTATTTT.